The clone carrying this T cell receptor beta chain has ten or more counts. What it binds is not known. Germline V gene lookup returns CDR1 SEHNR and CDR2 FQNEAQ (reference sequence). The CDR3 loop spans 15 amino acids. The V end lost 5 bases, the J end lost 3 bases, and 16 bases lay between the germline ends. These data belong to a study of T-cell reconstitution after alpha-beta-depleted transplantation in children. Study-wide results and limits: Hyperexpanded clones declined; after one year, newly produced T cells mostly supplied diversity.

Library preparation (for TCRbeta) was performed with unique molecular identifiers. TCRdb ran MiXCR on the PCR reads and lists one entry per CDR3 protein. Of nearly 20,000 distinct CDR3 sequences in the sample, about an eighth are singletons; the top ten hold 35%. The receptor was derived from a female patient aged 2-15 years who had a stem cell transplant for congenital amegakaryocytic thrombocytopenia, so the T cells may come from the graft donor. The genes are TRBV7-9 and TRBJ1-1; possible D gene TRBD1, 6 bases. The input for sequencing was PBMCs, mostly from graft donor cells, taken 60 days after TCRalphabeta/CD19-depleted stem cell transplant. In DNA, the CDR3 is TGTGCCAGCAGCGAGGGGGACCCCTCGCACACTGAAGCTTTCTTT. Its protein product is CASSEGDPSHTEAFF.